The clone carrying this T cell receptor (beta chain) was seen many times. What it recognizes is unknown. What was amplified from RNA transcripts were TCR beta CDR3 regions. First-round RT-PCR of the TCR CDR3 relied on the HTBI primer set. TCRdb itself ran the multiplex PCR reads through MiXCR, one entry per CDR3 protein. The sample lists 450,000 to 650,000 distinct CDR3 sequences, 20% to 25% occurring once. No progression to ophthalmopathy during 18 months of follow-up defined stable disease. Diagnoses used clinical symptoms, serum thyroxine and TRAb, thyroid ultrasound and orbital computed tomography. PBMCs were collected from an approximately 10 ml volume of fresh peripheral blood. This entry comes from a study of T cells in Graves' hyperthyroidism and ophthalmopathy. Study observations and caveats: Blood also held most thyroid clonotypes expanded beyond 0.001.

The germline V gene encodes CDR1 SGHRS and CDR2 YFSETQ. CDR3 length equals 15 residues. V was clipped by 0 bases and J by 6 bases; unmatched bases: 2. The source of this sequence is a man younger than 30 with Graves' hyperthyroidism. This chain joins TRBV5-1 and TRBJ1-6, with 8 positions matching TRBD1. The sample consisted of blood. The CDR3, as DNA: TGCGCCAGCAGCTTGGACGGACAGGGTAATTCACCCCTCCACTTT. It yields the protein CASSLDGQGNSPLHF.